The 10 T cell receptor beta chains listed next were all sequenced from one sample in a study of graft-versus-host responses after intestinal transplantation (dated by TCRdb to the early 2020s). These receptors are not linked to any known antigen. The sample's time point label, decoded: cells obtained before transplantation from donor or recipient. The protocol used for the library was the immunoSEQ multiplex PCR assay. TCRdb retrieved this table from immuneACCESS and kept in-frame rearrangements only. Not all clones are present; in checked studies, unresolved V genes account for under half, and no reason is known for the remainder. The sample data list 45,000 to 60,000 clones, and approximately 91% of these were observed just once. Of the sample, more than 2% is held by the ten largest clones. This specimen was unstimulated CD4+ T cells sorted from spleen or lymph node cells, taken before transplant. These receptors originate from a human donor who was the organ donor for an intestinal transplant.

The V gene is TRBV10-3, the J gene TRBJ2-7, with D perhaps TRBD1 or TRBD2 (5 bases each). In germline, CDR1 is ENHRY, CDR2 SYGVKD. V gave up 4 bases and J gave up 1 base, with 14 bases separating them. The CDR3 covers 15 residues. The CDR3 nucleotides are TGTGCCATCAGTGGGGGGAGCGGTTTTTCCTACGAGCAGTACTTC. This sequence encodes CAISGGSGFSYEQYF.

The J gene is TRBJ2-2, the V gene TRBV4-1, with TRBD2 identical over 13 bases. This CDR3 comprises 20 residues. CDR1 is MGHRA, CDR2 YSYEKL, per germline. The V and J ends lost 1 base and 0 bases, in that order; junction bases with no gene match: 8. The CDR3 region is CASSQGAGTSGNANTGELFF. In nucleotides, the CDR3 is TGCGCCAGCAGCCAAGGGGCCGGGACTAGCGGGAACGCGAACACCGGGGAGCTGTTTTTT.

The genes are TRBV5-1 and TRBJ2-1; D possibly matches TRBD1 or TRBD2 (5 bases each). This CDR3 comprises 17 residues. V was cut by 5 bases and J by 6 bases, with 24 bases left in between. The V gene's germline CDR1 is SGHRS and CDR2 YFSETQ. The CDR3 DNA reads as TGCGCCAGCAGACGGTGGGACGGGCCTCTTTTTGCCAATGAGCAGTTCTTC. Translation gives CASRRWDGPLFANEQFF.

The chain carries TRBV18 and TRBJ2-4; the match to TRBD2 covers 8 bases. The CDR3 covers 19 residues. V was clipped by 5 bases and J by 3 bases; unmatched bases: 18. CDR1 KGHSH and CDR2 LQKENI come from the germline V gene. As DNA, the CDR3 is TGTGCCAGCTCATGGGACCGGATAAGCGGGAGAGGGAGCAAAAACATTCAGTACTTC. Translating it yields CASSWDRISGRGSKNIQYF.

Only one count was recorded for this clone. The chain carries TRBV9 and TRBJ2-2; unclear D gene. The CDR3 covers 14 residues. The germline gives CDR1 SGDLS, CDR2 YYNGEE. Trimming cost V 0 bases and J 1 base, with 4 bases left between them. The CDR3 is CASSVGVNTGELFF. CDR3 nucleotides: TGTGCCAGCAGCGTAGGGGTGAACACCGGGGAGCTGTTTTTT.

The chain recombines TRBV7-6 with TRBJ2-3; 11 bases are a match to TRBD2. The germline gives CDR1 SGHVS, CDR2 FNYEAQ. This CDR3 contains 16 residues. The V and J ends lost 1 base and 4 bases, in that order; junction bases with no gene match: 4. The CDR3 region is CASSLVGGLAADTQYF. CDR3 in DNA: TGTGCCAGCAGCTTAGTGGGGGGACTAGCGGCAGATACGCAGTATTTT.

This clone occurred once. CDR3 in amino acids: CASSSRLARLSYEQYF. CDR3 in DNA: TGTGCCAGCAGTTCCCGACTAGCGAGACTATCCTACGAGCAGTACTTC. The J gene is TRBJ2-7, the V gene TRBV27, with 8 bases identical to TRBD2. This CDR3 has 16 residues. Germline V gene lookup returns CDR1 MNHEY and CDR2 SMNVEV (reference sequence). V was pared by 4 bases and J by 1 base, with 9 bases of the junction left unmatched.

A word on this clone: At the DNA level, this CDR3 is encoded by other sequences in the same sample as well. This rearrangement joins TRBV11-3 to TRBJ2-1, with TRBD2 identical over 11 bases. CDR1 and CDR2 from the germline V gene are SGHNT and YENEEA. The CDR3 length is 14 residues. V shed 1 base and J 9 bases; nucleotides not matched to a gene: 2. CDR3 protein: CASSLVAGGGEQFF. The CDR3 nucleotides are TGTGCCAGCAGCTTAGTAGCGGGAGGGGGTGAGCAGTTCTTC. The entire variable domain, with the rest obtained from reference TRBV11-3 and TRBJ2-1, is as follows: EAGVVQSPRYKIIEKKQPVAFWCNPISGHNTLYWYLQNLGQGPELLIRYENEEAVDDSQLPKDRFSAERLKGVDSTLKIQPAELGDSAVYLCASSLVAGGGEQFFGPGTRLTVL.

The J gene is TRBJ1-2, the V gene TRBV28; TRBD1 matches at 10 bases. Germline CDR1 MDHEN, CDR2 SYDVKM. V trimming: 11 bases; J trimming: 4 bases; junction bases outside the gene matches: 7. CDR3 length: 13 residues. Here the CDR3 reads CAGRDRGTYGYTF. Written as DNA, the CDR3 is TGTGCCGGCCGGGACAGGGGTACCTATGGCTACACCTTC.

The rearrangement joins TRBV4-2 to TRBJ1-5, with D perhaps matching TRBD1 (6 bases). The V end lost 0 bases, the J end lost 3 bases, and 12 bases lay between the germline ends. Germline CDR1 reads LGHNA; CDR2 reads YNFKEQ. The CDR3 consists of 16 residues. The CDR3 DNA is TGTGCCAGCAGCCAAGACCGGCAGGGGTCCAATCAGCCCCAGCATTTT. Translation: CASSQDRQGSNQPQHF.